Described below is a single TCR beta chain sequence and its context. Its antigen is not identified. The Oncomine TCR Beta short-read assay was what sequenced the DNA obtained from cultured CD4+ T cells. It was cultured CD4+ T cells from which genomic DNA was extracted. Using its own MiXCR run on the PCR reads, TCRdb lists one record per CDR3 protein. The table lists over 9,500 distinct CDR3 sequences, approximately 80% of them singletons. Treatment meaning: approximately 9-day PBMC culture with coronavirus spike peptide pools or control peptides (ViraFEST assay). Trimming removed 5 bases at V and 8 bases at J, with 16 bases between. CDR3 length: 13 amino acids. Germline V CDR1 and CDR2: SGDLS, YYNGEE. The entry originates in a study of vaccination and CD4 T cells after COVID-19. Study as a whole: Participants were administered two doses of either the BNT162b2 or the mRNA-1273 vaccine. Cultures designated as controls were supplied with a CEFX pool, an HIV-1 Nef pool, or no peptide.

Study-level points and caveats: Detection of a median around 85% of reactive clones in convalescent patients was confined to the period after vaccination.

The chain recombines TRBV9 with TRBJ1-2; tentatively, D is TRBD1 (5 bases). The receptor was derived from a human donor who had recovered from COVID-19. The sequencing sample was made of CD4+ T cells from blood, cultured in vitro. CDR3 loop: CASSPGGDRGYTF. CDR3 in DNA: TGTGCCAGCAGTCCTGGCGGGGACCGAGGCTACACCTTC.